A selection of T cell receptor beta chains follows, all from one sample in a study of CD8+ T cells in alopecia areata. Using immunoSEQ multiplex PCR, the repertoire was profiled, and TCRdb retains in-frame clones only, with some absent. The table has about 200,000 clones, around 60% seen once; the top ten hold roughly 1.3%. Material: CD4+ T cells sorted from blood, obtained around week 49, from a patient treated with tofacitinib. The receptors were sampled from a human donor with alopecia areata. The CDR3 runs from the conserved cysteine through the conserved F or W. Fields, in order: J gene, V gene, clone size, D gene, CDR3 DNA, CDR3 protein. D genes are given only for firm matches. Clone size is stated in some rows and not others, as once, few, many or a class when expanded.

j_call: TRBJ1-1
v_call: TRBV29-1
clone_size: few
d_call: -
cdr3_nt: TGCAGCGTGGATGGACAGCTGTTAAACACTGAAGCTTTCTTT
cdr3_aa: CSVDGQLLNTEAFF

j_call: TRBJ1-1
v_call: TRBV19
clone_size: -
d_call: -
cdr3_nt: TGTGCCAGTAGTATGGACACTGAAGCTTTCTTT
cdr3_aa: CASSMDTEAFF

j_call: TRBJ2-7
v_call: TRBV4-3
clone_size: -
d_call: -
cdr3_nt: TGCGCCAGCAGCCAAGGGTGGCTTCTCACCTACGAGCAGTACTTC
cdr3_aa: CASSQGWLLTYEQYF

j_call: TRBJ1-1
v_call: TRBV29-1
clone_size: -
d_call: -
cdr3_nt: TGCAGCGCTCAGAACACTGAAGCTTTCTTT
cdr3_aa: CSAQNTEAFF

j_call: TRBJ1-6
v_call: TRBV30
clone_size: -
d_call: -
cdr3_nt: TGTGCCTGGAGTAGACAGAGCCTCTCCTATAATTCACCCCTCCACTTT
cdr3_aa: CAWSRQSLSYNSPLHF

j_call: TRBJ2-7
v_call: TRBV23-1
clone_size: -
d_call: TRBD1
cdr3_nt: TGCGCCAGCAGTCAAGGACAGGGCCGTCACGAGCAGTACTTC
cdr3_aa: CASSQGQGRHEQYF

j_call: TRBJ2-2
v_call: TRBV9
clone_size: -
d_call: -
cdr3_nt: TGTGCCAGCAGCGCACAGGTTCGCACCGGGGAGCTGTTTTTT
cdr3_aa: CASSAQVRTGELFF

j_call: TRBJ1-4
v_call: TRBV29-1
clone_size: -
d_call: -
cdr3_nt: TGCAGCGCTCAAGGGGTGTCAGATGAACTGTTTTTT
cdr3_aa: CSAQGVSDELFF

j_call: TRBJ2-4
v_call: TRBV29-1
clone_size: -
d_call: -
cdr3_nt: TGCAGCGTCAGAGGATTAGCCAAAAACATTCAGTACTTC
cdr3_aa: CSVRGLAKNIQYF

j_call: TRBJ2-7
v_call: TRBV7-2
clone_size: few
d_call: TRBD1
cdr3_nt: TGTGCCAGCAGCTTGGGACAGGCTTCCTACGAGCAGTACTTC
cdr3_aa: CASSLGQASYEQYF

j_call: TRBJ2-7
v_call: TRBV5-1
clone_size: once
d_call: TRBD1
cdr3_nt: TGCGCCAGCAGCTCGGGGACAGGGGGCCGCTACGAGCAGTACTTC
cdr3_aa: CASSSGTGGRYEQYF

j_call: TRBJ1-6
v_call: TRBV7-8
clone_size: -
d_call: -
cdr3_nt: TGTGCAACCTTTGCTGAACAGGGCGTTTTCTCCTATAATTCACCCCTCCACTTT
cdr3_aa: CATFAEQGVFSYNSPLHF

j_call: TRBJ1-2
v_call: TRBV4-3
clone_size: -
d_call: -
cdr3_nt: TGCGCCAGCAGCCAAGATGACAGACACCAGGCTCTATATGGCTACACCTTC
cdr3_aa: CASSQDDRHQALYGYTF

j_call: TRBJ2-3
v_call: TRBV6-5
clone_size: -
d_call: -
cdr3_nt: TGTGCCAGCAGTCCCACCGTGGGAGTCAGGACGCAGTATTTT
cdr3_aa: CASSPTVGVRTQYF

j_call: TRBJ1-1
v_call: TRBV29-1
clone_size: -
d_call: -
cdr3_nt: TGCAGCGTTGACCGGACGGAGAACACTGAAGCTTTCTTT
cdr3_aa: CSVDRTENTEAFF

j_call: TRBJ2-7
v_call: TRBV5-1
clone_size: -
d_call: TRBD1
cdr3_nt: TGCGCCAGCAGCTTATGGGACAGGGAAGGTACCGAGCAGTACTTC
cdr3_aa: CASSLWDREGTEQYF

j_call: TRBJ1-2
v_call: TRBV7-2
clone_size: few
d_call: -
cdr3_nt: TGTGCCAGCGCACAGGGTCCTAACTATGGCTACACCTTC
cdr3_aa: CASAQGPNYGYTF

j_call: TRBJ2-5
v_call: TRBV10-2
clone_size: -
d_call: -
cdr3_nt: TGCGCCAGCAGTGAAGTAGAGACCCAGTACTTC
cdr3_aa: CASSEVETQYF

j_call: TRBJ1-6
v_call: TRBV30
clone_size: few
d_call: TRBD1
cdr3_nt: TGTGCCTGGGTAGACAGGGGAGATTCACCCCTCCACTTT
cdr3_aa: CAWVDRGDSPLHF

j_call: TRBJ2-7
v_call: TRBV29-1
clone_size: -
d_call: -
cdr3_nt: TGCAGCGTTGAAATTCCGCCGGGCGGAGAGCAGTACTTC
cdr3_aa: CSVEIPPGGEQYF

j_call: TRBJ2-3
v_call: TRBV5-1
clone_size: -
d_call: -
cdr3_nt: TGCGCCAGCAGCTTGGAGCGGCCAAGCACAGATACGCAGTATTTT
cdr3_aa: CASSLERPSTDTQYF

j_call: TRBJ1-2
v_call: TRBV30
clone_size: -
d_call: -
cdr3_nt: TGTGCCTGCCCGGACAGAGTCGCCTATGGCTACACCTTC
cdr3_aa: CACPDRVAYGYTF

j_call: TRBJ2-2
v_call: TRBV30
clone_size: -
d_call: TRBD1
cdr3_nt: TGTGCCTGGAGCCCTGGGACAGGGTTCGGGGAGCTGTTTTTT
cdr3_aa: CAWSPGTGFGELFF

j_call: TRBJ1-4
v_call: TRBV14
clone_size: -
d_call: -
cdr3_nt: TGTGCCAGCAGCCGCCGACTGAAGGAAAAACTGTTTTTT
cdr3_aa: CASSRRLKEKLFF

j_call: TRBJ2-7
v_call: TRBV29-1
clone_size: few
d_call: -
cdr3_nt: TGCAGCGCTGTGGACGGATCCCTCCCCTACGAGCAGTACTTC
cdr3_aa: CSAVDGSLPYEQYF

j_call: TRBJ1-2
v_call: TRBV13
clone_size: -
d_call: -
cdr3_nt: TGTGCCAGCAGCTCGCCAGACCTTAGCTATGGCTACACCTTC
cdr3_aa: CASSSPDLSYGYTF

j_call: TRBJ1-6
v_call: TRBV7-9
clone_size: few
d_call: -
cdr3_nt: TGTGCCAGCAGCCTCGTCTCGGGGCCCCTCCACTTT
cdr3_aa: CASSLVSGPLHF

j_call: TRBJ2-1
v_call: TRBV9
clone_size: few
d_call: TRBD2
cdr3_nt: TGTGCCAGCAGCGTAAGCCCCGGGACTAGCGGGGACAATGAGCAGTTCTTC
cdr3_aa: CASSVSPGTSGDNEQFF

j_call: TRBJ2-7
v_call: TRBV5-1
clone_size: -
d_call: -
cdr3_nt: TGCGCCAGCAGCTTGGGGGTAGCGGTCGACGAGCAGTACTTC
cdr3_aa: CASSLGVAVDEQYF

j_call: TRBJ2-7
v_call: TRBV7-2
clone_size: -
d_call: -
cdr3_nt: TGTGCCAGCAGCTTAGATGCTGGCGAGCAGTACTTC
cdr3_aa: CASSLDAGEQYF

j_call: TRBJ2-5
v_call: TRBV6-5
clone_size: -
d_call: TRBD1
cdr3_nt: TGTGCCAGCAGTTACCGGACAGGGTCCAGAGAGACCCAGTACTTC
cdr3_aa: CASSYRTGSRETQYF

j_call: TRBJ2-5
v_call: TRBV7-6
clone_size: -
d_call: -
cdr3_nt: TGTGCCAGCAGCCCCCACCAAGAGACCCAGTACTTC
cdr3_aa: CASSPHQETQYF

j_call: TRBJ1-2
v_call: TRBV7-2
clone_size: -
d_call: -
cdr3_nt: TGTGCCAGCAGCCCCGGGGAATGGGGCCATGGCTACACCTTC
cdr3_aa: CASSPGEWGHGYTF